Included here is one T cell receptor (beta chain) sequence, with context. What it binds is unknown. Assay used: immunoSEQ multiplex PCR; TCRdb lists only in-frame clones, some missing. The sample yields approximately 300,000 clones, roughly 89% seen once. Germline V gene sequence: CDR1 SGHVS, CDR2 FNYEAQ. Trimming pared 6 bases from V and 0 bases from J, leaving 12 bases between. There are 14 residues in the CDR3. The record originates from a study of cytomegalovirus exposure and HLA in healthy donors. General study results and limits: In vitro experiments confirmed that three CMV-associated chains were specific for CMV antigens.

The specimen was PBMCs. This TCR was sampled from a young woman in good health and CMV-seronegative. The rearrangement links TRBV7-6 to TRBJ2-7; D might be TRBD2 (5 bases). This chain's CDR3 is CASSGERSSYEQYF. CDR3 coding DNA: TGTGCCAGCAGTGGGGAGCGGAGCTCCTACGAGCAGTACTTC.